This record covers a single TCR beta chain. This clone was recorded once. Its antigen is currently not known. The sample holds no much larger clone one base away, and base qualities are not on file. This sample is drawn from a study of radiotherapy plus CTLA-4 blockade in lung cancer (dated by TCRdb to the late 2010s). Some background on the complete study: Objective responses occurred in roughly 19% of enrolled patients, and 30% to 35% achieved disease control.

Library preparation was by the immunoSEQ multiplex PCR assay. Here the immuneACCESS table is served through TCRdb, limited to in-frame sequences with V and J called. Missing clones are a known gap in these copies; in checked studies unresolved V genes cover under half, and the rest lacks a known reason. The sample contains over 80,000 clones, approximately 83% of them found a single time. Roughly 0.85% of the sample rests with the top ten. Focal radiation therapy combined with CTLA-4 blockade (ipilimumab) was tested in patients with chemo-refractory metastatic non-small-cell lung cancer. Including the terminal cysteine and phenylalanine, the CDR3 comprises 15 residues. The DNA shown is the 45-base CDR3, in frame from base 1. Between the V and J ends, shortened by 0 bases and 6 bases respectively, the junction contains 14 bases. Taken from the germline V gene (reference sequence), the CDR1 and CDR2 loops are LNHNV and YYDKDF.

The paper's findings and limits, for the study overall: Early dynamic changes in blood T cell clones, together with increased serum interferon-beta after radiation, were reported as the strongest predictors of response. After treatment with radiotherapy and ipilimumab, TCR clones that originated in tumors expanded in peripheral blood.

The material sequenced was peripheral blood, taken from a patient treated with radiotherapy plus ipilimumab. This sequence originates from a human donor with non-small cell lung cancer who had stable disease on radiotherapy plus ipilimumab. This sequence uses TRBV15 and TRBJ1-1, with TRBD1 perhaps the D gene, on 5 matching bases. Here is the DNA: TGTGCCACCAGCAGAGATCTGAGGGGCCCAGCTGAAGCTTTCTTT. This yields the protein CATSRDLRGPAEAFF.